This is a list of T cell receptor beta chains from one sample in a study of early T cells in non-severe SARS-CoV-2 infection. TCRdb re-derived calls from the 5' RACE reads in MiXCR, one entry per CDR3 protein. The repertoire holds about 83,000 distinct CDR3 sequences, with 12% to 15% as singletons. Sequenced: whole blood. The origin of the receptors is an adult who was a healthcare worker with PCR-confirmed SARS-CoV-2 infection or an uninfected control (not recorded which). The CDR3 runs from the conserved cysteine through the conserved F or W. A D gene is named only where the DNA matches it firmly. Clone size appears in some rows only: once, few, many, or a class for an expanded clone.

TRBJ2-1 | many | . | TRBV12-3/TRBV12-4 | CASSLRGVVNEQFF | TGTGCCAGCAGTTTAAGGGGAGTGGTGAATGAGCAGTTCTTC
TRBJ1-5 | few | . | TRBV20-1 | CSAREGSTYNQPQHF | TGCAGTGCTAGAGAAGGGTCTACTTACAATCAGCCCCAGCATTTT
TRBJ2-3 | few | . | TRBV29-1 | CSLFASTDTQYF | TGCAGCTTGTTTGCTAGCACAGATACGCAGTATTTT
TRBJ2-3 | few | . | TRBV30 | CARRQKGYTDTQYF | TGTGCCCGAAGGCAGAAGGGTTATACAGATACGCAGTATTTT
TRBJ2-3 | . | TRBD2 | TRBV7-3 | CASSMTSGRDTQYF | TGTGCCAGCAGCATGACTAGCGGGCGGGATACGCAGTATTTT
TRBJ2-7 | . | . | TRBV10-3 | CAISASQGIYEQYF | TGTGCCATCAGTGCTTCACAGGGAATCTACGAGCAGTACTTC
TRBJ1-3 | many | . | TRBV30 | CAWSWDPGSGNTIYF | TGTGCCTGGAGCTGGGACCCCGGGAGTGGAAACACCATATATTTT
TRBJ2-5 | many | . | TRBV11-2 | CASSLQETQYF | TGTGCCAGCAGCTTGCAAGAGACCCAGTACTTC
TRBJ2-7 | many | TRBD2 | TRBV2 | CASKLAGGYEQYF | TGTGCCAGTAAACTAGCGGGGGGCTACGAGCAGTACTTC
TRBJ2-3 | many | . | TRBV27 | CASRWGGADTQYF | TGTGCCAGCAGGTGGGGGGGCGCAGATACGCAGTATTTT
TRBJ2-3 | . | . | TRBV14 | CASSPTTGLGADTQYF | TGTGCCAGCAGCCCAACAACAGGGCTCGGGGCAGATACGCAGTATTTT
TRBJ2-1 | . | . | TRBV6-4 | CASSDDGNNEQFF | TGTGCCAGCAGTGACGATGGCAATAATGAGCAGTTCTTC
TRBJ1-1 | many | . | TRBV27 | CASSFLLGAEAFF | TGTGCCAGCAGTTTCCTTTTGGGGGCTGAAGCTTTCTTT
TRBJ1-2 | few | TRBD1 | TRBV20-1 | CSARGDRGRIFYGYTF | TGCAGTGCTAGAGGGGACAGGGGGCGAATATTCTATGGCTACACCTTC
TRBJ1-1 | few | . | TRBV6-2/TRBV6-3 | CASSYPNRVTSIPMNTEAFF | TGTGCCAGCAGTTACCCGAACAGGGTTACCTCGATCCCCATGAACACTGAAGCTTTCTTT
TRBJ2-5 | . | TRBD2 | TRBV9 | CASSASGGWQETQYF | TGTGCCAGCAGCGCTAGCGGGGGGTGGCAAGAGACCCAGTACTTC